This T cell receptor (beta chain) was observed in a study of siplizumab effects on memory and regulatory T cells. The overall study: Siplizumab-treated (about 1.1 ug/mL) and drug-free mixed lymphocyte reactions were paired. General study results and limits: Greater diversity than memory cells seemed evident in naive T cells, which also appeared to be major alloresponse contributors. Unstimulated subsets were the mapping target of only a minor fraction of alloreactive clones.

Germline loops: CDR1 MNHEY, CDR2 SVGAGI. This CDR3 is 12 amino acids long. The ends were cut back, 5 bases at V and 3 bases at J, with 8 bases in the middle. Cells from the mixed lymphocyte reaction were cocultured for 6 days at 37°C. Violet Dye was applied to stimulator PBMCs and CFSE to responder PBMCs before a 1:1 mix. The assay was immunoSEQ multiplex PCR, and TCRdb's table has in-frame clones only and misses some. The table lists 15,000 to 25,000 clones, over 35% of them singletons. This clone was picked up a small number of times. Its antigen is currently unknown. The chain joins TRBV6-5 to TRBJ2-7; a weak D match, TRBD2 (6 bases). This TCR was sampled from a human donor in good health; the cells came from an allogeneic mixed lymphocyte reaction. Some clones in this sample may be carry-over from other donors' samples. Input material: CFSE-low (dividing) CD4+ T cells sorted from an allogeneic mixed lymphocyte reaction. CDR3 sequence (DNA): TGTGCCAGCAGTCGGGGGTTCTACGAGCAGTACTTC. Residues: CASSRGFYEQYF.